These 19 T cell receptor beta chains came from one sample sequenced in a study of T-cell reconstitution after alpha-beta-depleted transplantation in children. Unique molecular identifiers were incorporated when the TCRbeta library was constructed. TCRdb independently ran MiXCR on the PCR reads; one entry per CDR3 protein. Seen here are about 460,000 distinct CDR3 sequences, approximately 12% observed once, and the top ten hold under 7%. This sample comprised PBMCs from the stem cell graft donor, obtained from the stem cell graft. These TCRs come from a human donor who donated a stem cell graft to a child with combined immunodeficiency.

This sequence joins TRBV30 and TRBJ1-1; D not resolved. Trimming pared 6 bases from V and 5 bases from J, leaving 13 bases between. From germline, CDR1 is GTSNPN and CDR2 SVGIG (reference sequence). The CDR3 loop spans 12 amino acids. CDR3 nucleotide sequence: TGTGCCTGCTCCTCTACGGTGACTGAAGCTTTCTTT. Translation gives CACSSTVTEAFF.

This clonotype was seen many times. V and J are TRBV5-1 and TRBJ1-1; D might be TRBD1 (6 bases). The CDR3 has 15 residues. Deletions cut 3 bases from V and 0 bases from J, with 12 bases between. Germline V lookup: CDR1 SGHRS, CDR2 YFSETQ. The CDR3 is CASSSLQGMNTEAFF. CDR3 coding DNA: TGCGCCAGCAGCTCGTTACAGGGTATGAACACTGAAGCTTTCTTT.

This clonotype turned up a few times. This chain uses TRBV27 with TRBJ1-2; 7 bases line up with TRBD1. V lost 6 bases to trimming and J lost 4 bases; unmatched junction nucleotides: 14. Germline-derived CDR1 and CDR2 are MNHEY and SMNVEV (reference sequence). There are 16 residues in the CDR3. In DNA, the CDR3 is TGTGCCAGCAGCTTCTTACCGGGACAGTGGTCCTATGGCTACACCTTC. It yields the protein CASSFLPGQWSYGYTF.

The CDR3 loop reads CASSLVEGGGTQYF. CDR3 DNA: TGTGCCAGCAGCTTAGTCGAGGGAGGGGGGACCCAGTACTTC. The V and J genes are TRBV7-6 and TRBJ2-5; TRBD2 is a possible D gene (7 bases). The V gene lost 1 base and the J gene lost 7 bases, with 13 bases spanning the gap. The CDR3 runs to 14 residues. Germline CDR1 is SGHVS and CDR2 is FNYEAQ.

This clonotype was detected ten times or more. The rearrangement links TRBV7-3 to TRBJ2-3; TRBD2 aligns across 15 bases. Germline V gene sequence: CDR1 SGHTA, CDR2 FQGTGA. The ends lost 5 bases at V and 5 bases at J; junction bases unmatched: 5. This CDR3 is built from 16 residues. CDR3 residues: CASSQRGLAGGDTQYF. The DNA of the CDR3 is TGTGCCAGCAGCCAAAGGGGACTAGCGGGGGGAGATACGCAGTATTTT.

CDR3 protein: CASSIYRGPGDTQYF. The CDR3 coding sequence is TGTGCCAGCAGTATATACAGGGGGCCGGGAGATACGCAGTATTTT. The J gene is TRBJ2-3, the V gene TRBV28, with 9 bases matching TRBD1. Germline assignment: CDR1 MDHEN and CDR2 SYDVKM. V gave up 5 bases and J gave up 5 bases; unmatched junction bases: 8. This CDR3 comprises 15 residues.

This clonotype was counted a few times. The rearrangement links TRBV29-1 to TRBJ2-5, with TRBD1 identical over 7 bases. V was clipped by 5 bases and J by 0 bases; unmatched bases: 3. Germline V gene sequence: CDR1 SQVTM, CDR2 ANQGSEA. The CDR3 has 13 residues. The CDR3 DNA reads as TGCAGCGTTCGAGGGACAGACCAAGAGACCCAGTACTTC. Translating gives CSVRGTDQETQYF.

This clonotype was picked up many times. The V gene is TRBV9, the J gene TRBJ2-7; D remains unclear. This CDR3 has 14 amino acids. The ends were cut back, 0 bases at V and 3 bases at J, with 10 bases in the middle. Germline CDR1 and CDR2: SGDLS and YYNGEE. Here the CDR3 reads CASSVAVDNYEQYF. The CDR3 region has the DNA TGTGCCAGCAGCGTAGCGGTAGATAACTACGAGCAGTACTTC.

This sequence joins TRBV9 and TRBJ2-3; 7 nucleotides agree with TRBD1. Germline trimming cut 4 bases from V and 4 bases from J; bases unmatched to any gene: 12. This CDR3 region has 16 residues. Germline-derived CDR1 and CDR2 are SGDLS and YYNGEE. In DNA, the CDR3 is TGTGCCAGCAGCCTCTTTGAGGGGGCGCGGGCAGATACGCAGTATTTT. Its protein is CASSLFEGARADTQYF.

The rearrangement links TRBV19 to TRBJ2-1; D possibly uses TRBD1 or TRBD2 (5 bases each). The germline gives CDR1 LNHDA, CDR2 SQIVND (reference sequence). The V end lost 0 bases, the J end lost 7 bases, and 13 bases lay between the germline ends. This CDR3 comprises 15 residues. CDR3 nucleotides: TGTGCCAGTAGTATAGATGTAGGGACGGCGAATGAGCAGTTCTTC. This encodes CASSIDVGTANEQFF. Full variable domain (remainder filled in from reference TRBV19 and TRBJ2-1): DGGITQSPKYLFRKEGQNVTLSCEQNLNHDAMYWYRQDPGQGLRLIYYSQIVNDFQKGDIAEGYSVSREKKESFPLTVTSAQKNPTAFYLCASSIDVGTANEQFFGPGTRLTVL.

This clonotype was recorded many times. CDR3 loop: CASSFAGGNTGELFF. CDR3 sequence (DNA): TGTGCCAGCAGTTTTGCGGGAGGGAACACCGGGGAGCTGTTTTTT. The genes are TRBV12-3 or TRBV12-4 and TRBJ2-2; 8 nucleotides match TRBD2. With 3 bases clipped from V and 1 base from J, the junction kept 1 base outside the gene matches. The CDR3 extends over 15 amino acids.

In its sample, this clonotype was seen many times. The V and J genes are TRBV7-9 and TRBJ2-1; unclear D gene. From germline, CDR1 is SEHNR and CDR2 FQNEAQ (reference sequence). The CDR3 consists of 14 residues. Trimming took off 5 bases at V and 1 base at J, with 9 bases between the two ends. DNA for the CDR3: TGTGCCAGCAGCCGAAGGACGTCCTACAATGAGCAGTTCTTC. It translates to CASSRRTSYNEQFF.

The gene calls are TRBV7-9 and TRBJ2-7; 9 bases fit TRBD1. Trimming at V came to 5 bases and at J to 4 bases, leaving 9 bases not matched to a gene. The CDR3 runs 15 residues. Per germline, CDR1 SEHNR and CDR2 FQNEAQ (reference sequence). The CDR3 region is CASSNRQGEVYEQYF. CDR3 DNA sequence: TGTGCCAGCAGCAACAGACAGGGGGAGGTTTACGAGCAGTACTTC.

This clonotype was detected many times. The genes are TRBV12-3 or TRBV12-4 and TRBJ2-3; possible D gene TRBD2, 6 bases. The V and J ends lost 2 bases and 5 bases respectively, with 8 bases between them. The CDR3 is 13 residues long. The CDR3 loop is CASSLLARDTQYF. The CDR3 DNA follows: TGTGCCAGCAGTTTACTAGCGAGAGATACGCAGTATTTT.

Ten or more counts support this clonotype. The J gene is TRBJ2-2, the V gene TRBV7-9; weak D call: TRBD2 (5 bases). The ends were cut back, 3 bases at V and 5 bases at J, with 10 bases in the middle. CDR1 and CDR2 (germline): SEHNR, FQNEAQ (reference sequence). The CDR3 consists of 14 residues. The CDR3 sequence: CASSLSGRTGELFF. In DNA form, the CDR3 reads TGTGCCAGCAGCTTGAGCGGTCGGACCGGGGAGCTGTTTTTT. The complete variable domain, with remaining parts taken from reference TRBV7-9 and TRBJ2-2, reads DTGVSQNPRHKITKRGQNVTFRCDPISEHNRLYWYRQTLGQGPEFLTYFQNEAQLEKSRLLSDRFSAERPKGSFSTLEIQRTEQGDSAMYLCASSLSGRTGELFFGEGSRLTVL.

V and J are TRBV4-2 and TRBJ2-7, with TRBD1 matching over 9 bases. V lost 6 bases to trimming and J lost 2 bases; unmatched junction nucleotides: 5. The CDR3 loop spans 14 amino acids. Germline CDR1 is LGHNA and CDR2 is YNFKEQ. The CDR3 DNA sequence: TGTGCCAGCAGACCCGGGACAGGGCCCTACGAGCAGTACTTC. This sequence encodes CASRPGTGPYEQYF.

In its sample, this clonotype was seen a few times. The CDR3 DNA follows: TGCAGTGCTAGACAGGGGTTCGGGGAGCTGTTTTTT. It yields the protein CSARQGFGELFF. This chain joins TRBV20-1 and TRBJ2-2, with D perhaps matching TRBD1 (6 bases). Germline V gene data show CDR1 as DFQATT and CDR2 as SNEGSKA (reference sequence). With 2 bases removed from V and 7 bases from J, the gap between germline ends came to 8 bases. The CDR3 sequence is 12 residues long.

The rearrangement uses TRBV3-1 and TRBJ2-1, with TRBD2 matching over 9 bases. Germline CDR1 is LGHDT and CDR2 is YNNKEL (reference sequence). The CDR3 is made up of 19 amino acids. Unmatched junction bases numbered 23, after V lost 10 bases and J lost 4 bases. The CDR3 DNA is TGTGCCATCTGTTTCTTCCGTCGGGGTCTAGCGGGACTATACAATGAGCAGTTCTTC. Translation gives CAICFFRRGLAGLYNEQFF.

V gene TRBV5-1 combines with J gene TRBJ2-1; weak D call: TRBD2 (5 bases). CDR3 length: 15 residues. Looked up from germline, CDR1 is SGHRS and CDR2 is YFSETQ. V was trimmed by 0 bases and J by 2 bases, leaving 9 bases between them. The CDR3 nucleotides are TGCGCCAGCAGCTTGGAGGGAGTCCCCTACAATGAGCAGTTCTTC. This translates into CASSLEGVPYNEQFF.